A selection of T cell receptor beta chains follows, all from one sample in a study of T cells in Graves' hyperthyroidism and ophthalmopathy. Each CDR3 protein gets one entry after TCRdb re-called the multiplex PCR reads with MiXCR. There are about 720,000 distinct CDR3 sequences in the sample; roughly 15% occur only once, and approximately 8% lies in the top ten. The source material was blood. Every receptor here comes from a man younger than 30 with Graves' hyperthyroidism. Both conserved end residues are part of each CDR3. The D gene is left open where the match is weak. The size of a clone is reported for some rows only, either as once, few or many, or as a class for expanded clones.

j_gene,d_gene,abundance,v_gene,CDR3nt,CDR3aa
TRBJ1-1,.,once,TRBV20-1,TGCAGTGCTAGTACAGGGAGTAACACTGAAGCTTTCTTT,CSASTGSNTEAFF
TRBJ2-7,TRBD1,many,TRBV18,TGTGCCAGCTCACCTCCCTTGGGGACAGGGACACTTGGCGAGCAGTACTTC,CASSPPLGTGTLGEQYF
TRBJ2-1,.,many,TRBV7-8,TGTGCCAGCAGCTTTGTGGACTCTTCCGCGGGAGAGCAGTTCTTC,CASSFVDSSAGEQFF
TRBJ1-6,.,few,TRBV9,TGTGCCAGCAGCGAGAGAGGGATTGGGTCACCCCTCCACTTT,CASSERGIGSPLHF
TRBJ1-2,.,many,TRBV28,TGTGCCAGCAGTACCGGGACCTACGGAGGGGGCTATGGCTACACCTTC,CASSTGTYGGGYGYTF
TRBJ2-2,TRBD1,many,TRBV7-3,TGTGCCAGCAGCCCCGGGACAGGGAACGCCGGGGAGCTGTTTTTT,CASSPGTGNAGELFF
TRBJ1-4,.,.,TRBV24-1,TGTGCCACCAGTTCTGCGGGTTTCGAAAAACTGTTTTTT,CATSSAGFEKLFF
TRBJ2-7,.,many,TRBV11-1,TGTGCCAGCAGCCCGCTAGGGGGGAGCTCCTACGAGCAGTACTTC,CASSPLGGSSYEQYF
TRBJ2-1,TRBD2,few,TRBV4-3,TGCGCCAGCAGCCAAAAGACTAGCGGAAATGAGCAGTTCTTC,CASSQKTSGNEQFF
TRBJ2-4,TRBD1,many,TRBV20-1,TGCAGTGCTGACTCGGGACAGTTAGCCAAAAACATTCAGTACTTC,CSADSGQLAKNIQYF
TRBJ1-1,.,few,TRBV20-1,TGCAGTGCTCCGGGACCGGCGGGGGCTTTCTTT,CSAPGPAGAFF
TRBJ1-2,.,.,TRBV7-2,TGTGCCAGCAGCTTAACCGCAGGGATGCGCAGTGGCTACACCTTC,CASSLTAGMRSGYTF
TRBJ1-6,.,many,TRBV7-8,TGTGCCAGCAGCTTAGAAGAGCCGAGCTCCTATAATTCACCCCTCCACTTT,CASSLEEPSSYNSPLHF
TRBJ2-7,TRBD1,.,TRBV19,TGTGCCACCAAAAGGGGACAGGGGGCTTTCGAGCAGTACTTC,CATKRGQGAFEQYF
TRBJ2-2,.,.,TRBV7-8,TGTGCCAGCAGCACCGGACGGGCGATCGCGAACACCGGGGAGCTGTTTTTT,CASSTGRAIANTGELFF
TRBJ2-1,.,.,TRBV10-3,TGTGCCATCAGTGAGCCAGGCTCGAGGGTGGAGCAGTTCTTC,CAISEPGSRVEQFF
TRBJ1-5,.,many,TRBV2,TGTGCCAGCAGGTACGGCCCCTCAGGGCAGCCCCAGCATTTT,CASRYGPSGQPQHF
TRBJ2-3,TRBD2,many,TRBV28,TGTGCCAGCAGTCTACCGGGGGATACTAGCGGGAGGACGGGAACAGATACGCAGTATTTT,CASSLPGDTSGRTGTDTQYF
TRBJ2-1,.,many,TRBV7-9,TGTGCCAGCAGCTTAGTGGGGGGAGGCTCCTACAATGAGCAGTTCTTC,CASSLVGGGSYNEQFF
TRBJ2-7,.,many,TRBV6-1,TGTGCCAGCAGCTCGCCCCGGGTCTCCTACGAGCAGTACTTC,CASSSPRVSYEQYF
TRBJ2-5,TRBD2,many,TRBV2,TGTGCCAGCACCCAAGGGAGCGGGAGGTGGGAGAGAACCCAGTACTTC,CASTQGSGRWERTQYF
TRBJ1-1,.,.,TRBV19,TGTGCCAGTAGTCTACGCAGCCGGCAGGCCGATCCGAACACTGAAGCTTTCTTT,CASSLRSRQADPNTEAFF
TRBJ2-1,TRBD1,.,TRBV30,TGTGCCTGGGCCCGGGACAGGGGTAACGAGCAGTTCTTC,CAWARDRGNEQFF
TRBJ2-2,.,few,TRBV5-1,TGCGCCAGCCTCCCGACTAGTCCCCAAGGGAGCGCCGGGGAGCTGTTTTTT,CASLPTSPQGSAGELFF
TRBJ1-6,.,.,TRBV11-1,TGTGCCAGCAGCTTTTACGGTGATAATTCACCCCTCCACTTT,CASSFYGDNSPLHF
TRBJ2-7,TRBD2,many,TRBV28,TGTGCCAGCAGTTTTACTAGCGCTAACTACGAGCAGTACTTC,CASSFTSANYEQYF
TRBJ2-1,TRBD2,many,TRBV20-1,TGCAGTGCTAGAGTGACGGGGCTAGCGGGAGGCCAAAGGCCTTCCTTTTCTTACAATGAGCAGTTCTTC,CSARVTGLAGGQRPSFSYNEQFF
TRBJ2-7,.,.,TRBV4-1,TGCGCCAGCAGCCAAGATTACCACGAGCAGTACTTC,CASSQDYHEQYF
TRBJ1-2,.,few,TRBV5-8,TGTGCCAGCAGCTTGCAGGGATCCTGGGGCTACACCTTC,CASSLQGSWGYTF
TRBJ1-5,.,.,TRBV2,TGTGCCAGCAGGACCCTGGGCCTGGATAATCAGCCCCAGCATTTT,CASRTLGLDNQPQHF
TRBJ2-5,TRBD2,many,TRBV7-2,TGTGCCAGCAGCCCCAGGACTAGCGGGAGATATGAGACCCAGTACTTC,CASSPRTSGRYETQYF
TRBJ2-7,TRBD1,few,TRBV20-1,TGCAGTGCTGGGACAGATACCTACGAGCAGTACTTC,CSAGTDTYEQYF
TRBJ2-7,.,.,TRBV11-3,TGTGCCAGCAGCTTCATGGGTTCCTACGAGCAGTACTTC,CASSFMGSYEQYF
TRBJ2-1,.,few,TRBV24-1,TGTGCCACCAGCCGGCGAACGACTAAAAGCAATGAGCAGTTCTTC,CATSRRTTKSNEQFF
TRBJ2-2,.,many,TRBV12-5,TGTGCTAGTGGTTTGGTAGTCGGGGAGCTGTTTTTT,CASGLVVGELFF
TRBJ1-5,.,many,TRBV5-1,TGCGCCAGCAGCTTGGTGGCAGGCCAGCCCCAGCATTTT,CASSLVAGQPQHF
TRBJ2-1,TRBD2,once,TRBV7-3,TGTGCCAGCAGCTTAATCCTAGCGGATTACAATGAGCAGTTCTTC,CASSLILADYNEQFF